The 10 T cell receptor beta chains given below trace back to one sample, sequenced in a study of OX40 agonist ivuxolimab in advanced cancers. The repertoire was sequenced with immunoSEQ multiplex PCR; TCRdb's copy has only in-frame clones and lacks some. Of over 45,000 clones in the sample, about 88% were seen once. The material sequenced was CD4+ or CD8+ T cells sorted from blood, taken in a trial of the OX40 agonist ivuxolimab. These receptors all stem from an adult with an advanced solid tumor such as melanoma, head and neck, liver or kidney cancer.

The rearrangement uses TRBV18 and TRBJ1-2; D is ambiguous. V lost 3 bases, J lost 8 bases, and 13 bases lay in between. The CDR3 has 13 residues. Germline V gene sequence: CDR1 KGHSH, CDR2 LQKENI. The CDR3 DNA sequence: TGTGCCAGCTCACCGGACGGTCGAAGGGGCTACACCTTC. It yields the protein CASSPDGRRGYTF.

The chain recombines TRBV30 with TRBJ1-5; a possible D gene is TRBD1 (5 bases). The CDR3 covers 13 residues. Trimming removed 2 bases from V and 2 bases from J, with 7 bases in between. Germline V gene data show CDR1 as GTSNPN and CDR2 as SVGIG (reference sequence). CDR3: CAWSPGGNQPQHF. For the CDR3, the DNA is TGTGCCTGGAGTCCGGGGGGCAATCAGCCCCAGCATTTT.

CDR3: CASSEFTGSGNQPQHF. The CDR3 nucleotides read TGCGCCAGCAGTGAGTTTACAGGGTCGGGCAATCAGCCCCAGCATTTT. This chain joins TRBV10-2 and TRBJ1-5; maybe TRBD1 (6 bases). Per the germline V gene, CDR1 is WSHSY and CDR2 is SAAADI. Trimming removed 1 base from V and 2 bases from J, with 12 bases in between. This CDR3 region has 16 residues.

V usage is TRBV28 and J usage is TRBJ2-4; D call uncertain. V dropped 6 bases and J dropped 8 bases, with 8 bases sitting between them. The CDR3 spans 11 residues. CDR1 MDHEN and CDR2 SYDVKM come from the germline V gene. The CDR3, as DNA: TGTGCCAGCAGCTCCTCGGACATTCAGTACTTC. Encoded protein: CASSSSDIQYF.

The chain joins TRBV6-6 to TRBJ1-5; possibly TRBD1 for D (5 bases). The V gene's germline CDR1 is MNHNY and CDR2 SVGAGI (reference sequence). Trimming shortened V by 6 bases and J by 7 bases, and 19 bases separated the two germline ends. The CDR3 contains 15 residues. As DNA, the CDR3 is TGTGCCAGCAGCCGCTCCGGGACGGAAGTACAGCCCCAGCATTTT. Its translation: CASSRSGTEVQPQHF.

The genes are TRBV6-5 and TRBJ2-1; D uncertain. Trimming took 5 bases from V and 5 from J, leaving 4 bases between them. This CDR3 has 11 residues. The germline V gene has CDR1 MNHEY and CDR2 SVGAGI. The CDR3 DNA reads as TGTGCCAGCAGTCGGGACAATGAGCAGTTCTTC. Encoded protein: CASSRDNEQFF.

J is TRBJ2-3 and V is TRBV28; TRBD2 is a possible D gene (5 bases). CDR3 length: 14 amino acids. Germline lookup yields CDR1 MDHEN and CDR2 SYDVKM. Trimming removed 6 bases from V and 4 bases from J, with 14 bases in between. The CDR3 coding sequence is TGTGCCAGCAGCCCGCTAAGCGGCTCAGATACGCAGTATTTT. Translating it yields CASSPLSGSDTQYF.

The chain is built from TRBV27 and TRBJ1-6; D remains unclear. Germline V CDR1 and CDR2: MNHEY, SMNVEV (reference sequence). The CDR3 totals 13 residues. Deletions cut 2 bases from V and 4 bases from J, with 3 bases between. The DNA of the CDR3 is TGTGCCAGCAGTTTAACGTATAATTCACCCCTCCACTTT. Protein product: CASSLTYNSPLHF.

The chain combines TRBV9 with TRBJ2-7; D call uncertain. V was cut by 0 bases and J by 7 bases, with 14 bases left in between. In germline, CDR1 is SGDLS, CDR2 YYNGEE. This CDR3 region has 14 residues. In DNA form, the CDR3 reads TGTGCCAGCAGCGTAGATCCCTCTCGTGGGGAGCAGTACTTC. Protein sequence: CASSVDPSRGEQYF.

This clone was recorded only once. Here the CDR3 reads CASSMTVLSGANVLTF. CDR3 in DNA: TGTGCCAGCAGCATGACAGTCCTCTCTGGGGCCAACGTCCTGACTTTC. The chain couples TRBV5-6 to TRBJ2-6, with D perhaps TRBD1 (5 bases). Between the trimmed V and J ends, which lost 4 bases and 0 bases, there was a span of 11 bases. Germline assignment: CDR1 SGHDT and CDR2 YYEEEE. The CDR3 extends over 16 amino acids.